This T cell receptor beta chain came from a study of blood T cells in healthy people across ages. Study background: Per every two T cells, about one barcoded beta molecule was captured by template switching. Points from the study as a whole: Long-lived donors exceeded aged donors in naive CD4+ cells and diversity. Age brought a roughly linear fall in TCR beta diversity measured per million T cells.

A second roughly 7 to 11 cycle PCR used barcoded and J-beta primers. TCRdb re-called the 5' RACE reads through MiXCR, storing one row per CDR3 protein. The data contain about a million distinct CDR3 sequences, 40% to 60% of them singletons. As concerns this clonotype: Its antigen is currently unknown.

From germline, CDR1 is MNHNS and CDR2 SASEGT. Trimming took 1 base from V and 4 from J; bases not matched to a gene: 10. This CDR3 is built from 16 residues. The V and J genes are TRBV6-1 and TRBJ2-7; 7 positions agree with TRBD1. This clonotype was obtained from a man aged 25 to 45 in good health. The sequencing sample was made of blood. In DNA, the CDR3 is TGTGCCAGCAGTGAAGGGACGACAGGGATGCCTTACGAGCAGTACTTC. The encoded protein is CASSEGTTGMPYEQYF.